These 29 T cell receptor beta chains came from one sample sequenced in a study of control samples from healthy donors and cancer patients. TCRdb's copy holds only in-frame clones and misses some; the assay was immunoSEQ multiplex PCR. The sample includes fewer than 25,000 clones, about four fifths of them seen just once. Sequencing input: PBMCs. The receptor set was obtained from a man older than 75 with head and neck cancer.

The chain employs TRBV28 and TRBJ2-1; the D gene could be TRBD1 or TRBD2 (5 bases each). Germline V CDR1 and CDR2: MDHEN, SYDVKM. Trimming took off 11 bases at V and 0 bases at J, with 8 bases between the two ends. The CDR3 has 12 amino acids. The CDR3 here is CAAGASYNEQFF. The DNA for the CDR3 is TGTGCCGCCGGGGCCTCCTACAATGAGCAGTTCTTC.

The genes are TRBV25-1 and TRBJ1-6; 11 positions agree with TRBD1. The germline gives CDR1 MGHDK, CDR2 SYGVNS. The CDR3 is 18 amino acids. V gave up 6 bases and J gave up 0 bases; unmatched junction bases: 7. This chain's CDR3 is CASSSGTGGFSYNSPLHF. The CDR3 DNA reads as TGTGCCAGCAGCTCCGGGACAGGGGGTTTCTCCTATAATTCACCCCTCCACTTT.

The chain combines TRBV12-3 or TRBV12-4 with TRBJ1-2; D is unresolved. CDR3 length: 13 residues. V was clipped by 2 bases and J by 3 bases, with 7 bases between them. As DNA, the CDR3 is TGTGCCAGCAGTTTATCGGACCACTATGGCTACACCTTC. Its translation: CASSLSDHYGYTF.

Only one count was recorded for this clone. The chain is built from TRBV7-2 and TRBJ1-3; D is uncertain. This CDR3 comprises 17 residues. Germline V gene data show CDR1 as SGHTA and CDR2 as FQGNSA. V gave up 0 bases and J gave up 3 bases, with 15 bases separating them. CDR3 region: CASSLARLFDFGNTIYF. In DNA form, the CDR3 reads TGTGCCAGCAGCTTAGCGCGACTTTTTGATTTTGGAAACACCATATATTTT.

The chain recombines TRBV18 with TRBJ1-3; D is unclear. Deletions cut 3 bases from V and 6 bases from J, with 15 bases between. In germline, CDR1 is KGHSH, CDR2 LQKENI. CDR3 size: 15 residues. In DNA form, the CDR3 reads TGTGCCAGCTCACCTTCGGCAGGCCCCCAAAACACCATATATTTT. Its protein product is CASSPSAGPQNTIYF. The variable domain in full, with the rest retrieved from reference TRBV18 and TRBJ1-3, is NAGVMQNPRHLVRRRGQEARLRCSPMKGHSHVYWYRQLPEEGLKFMVYLQKENIIDESGMPKERFSAEFPKEGPSILRIQQVVRGDSAAYFCASSPSAGPQNTIYFGEGSWLTVV.

The genes are TRBV29-1 and TRBJ1-1; possible D gene TRBD1, 5 bases. CDR1 is SQVTM and CDR2 is ANQGSEA in the germline V gene. V lost 7 bases and J lost 2, with 14 bases in between. The length of the CDR3 is 13 residues. The CDR3 sequence: CSAGSGGNTEAFF. CDR3 DNA sequence: TGCAGCGCCGGGTCGGGGGGAAACACTGAAGCTTTCTTT.

J is TRBJ1-4 and V is TRBV5-1; 7 nucleotides line up with TRBD1. The V gene's germline CDR1 is SGHRS and CDR2 YFSETQ. J gave up 1 base and V 2 bases, and 8 bases lay outside the gene matches. This CDR3 comprises 17 residues. CDR3 sequence: CASSFQQGRGTNEKLFF. The CDR3 DNA reads as TGCGCCAGCAGCTTTCAACAGGGGAGAGGAACTAATGAAAAACTGTTTTTT.

The chain is built from TRBV4-1 and TRBJ2-3, with D uncertain. This CDR3 spans 16 amino acids. V dropped 1 base and J dropped 0 bases, with 11 bases sitting between them. The germline CDR1 and CDR2 sequences are MGHRA and YSYEKL. The CDR3 loop is CASSQAPQPSTDTQYF. The CDR3 DNA reads as TGCGCCAGCAGCCAAGCCCCCCAGCCGAGCACAGATACGCAGTATTTT.

CDR3 sequence reads: CASSLKPTGGYTDTQYF. The DNA for the CDR3 is TGTGCCAGCAGCCTAAAACCGACAGGGGGATACACAGATACGCAGTATTTT. The chain uses TRBV4-2 and TRBJ2-3; 9 bases are a match to TRBD1. This CDR3 spans 17 amino acids. J was trimmed by 2 bases and V by 4 bases; bases with no gene match: 10. Germline V lookup: CDR1 LGHNA, CDR2 YNFKEQ.

The chain has TRBV5-1 and TRBJ2-3, with 10 nucleotides matching TRBD2. The CDR3 is 15 amino acids. Unmatched junction bases numbered 5, after V lost 7 bases and J lost 0 bases. Germline V lookup: CDR1 SGHRS, CDR2 YFSETQ. The CDR3 DNA sequence: TGCGCCAGCCACAGTAGCGGGGGGAGCACAGATACGCAGTATTTT. Translated: CASHSSGGSTDTQYF.

V is TRBV9 and J is TRBJ2-3; D gene ambiguous. The V gene's germline CDR1 is SGDLS and CDR2 YYNGEE. The length of the CDR3 is 14 residues. V was clipped by 4 bases and J by 3 bases, with 12 bases between them. The CDR3 loop reads CASSPHLGTDTQYF. The DNA for the CDR3 is TGTGCCAGCAGCCCTCACCTAGGTACAGATACGCAGTATTTT.

The CDR3 coding sequence is TGTGCCACCAGCAGAACCACAGGGGCCTTCTATGGCTACACCTTC. Its protein product is CATSRTTGAFYGYTF. The gene calls are TRBV15 and TRBJ1-2, with TRBD1 matching 7 bases. Germline V gives CDR1 LNHNV, CDR2 YYDKDF (reference sequence). V lost 2 bases to trimming and J lost 4 bases; unmatched junction nucleotides: 7. The CDR3 consists of 15 residues.

Written as DNA, the CDR3 is TGTGCCAGCTCACCACGTCCACCGGCTAGCGGACCCACAGATACGCAGTATTTT. Its protein product is CASSPRPPASGPTDTQYF. The chain joins TRBV18 to TRBJ2-3; 7 bases match TRBD2. From germline, CDR1 is KGHSH and CDR2 LQKENI. The junction had 12 bases not matched to a gene; V was cut back by 1 base and J by 2 bases. CDR3 size: 18 residues. Filled out from reference TRBV18 and TRBJ2-3, the complete variable domain reads NAGVMQNPRHLVRRRGQEARLRCSPMKGHSHVYWYRQLPEEGLKFMVYLQKENIIDESGMPKERFSAEFPKEGPSILRIQQVVRGDSAAYFCASSPRPPASGPTDTQYFGPGTRLTVL.

The rearrangement links TRBV2 to TRBJ2-5, with a weak D call TRBD2 (5 bases). CDR1 SNHLY and CDR2 FYNNEI come from the germline V gene. The CDR3 covers 13 residues. V was pared by 6 bases and J by 2 bases, with 10 bases between. The CDR3 DNA is TGTGCCAGCAGAGGACTTAGACAAGAGACCCAGTACTTC. Translated: CASRGLRQETQYF.

The chain's CDR3 is CASSPDRAYGYTF. The CDR3 nucleotides are TGTGCCAGCAGTCCGGACAGGGCATATGGCTACACCTTC. This chain connects TRBV2 to TRBJ1-2, with 8 bases aligning to TRBD1. The CDR3 runs to 13 residues. The germline V gene encodes CDR1 SNHLY and CDR2 FYNNEI. J gave up 5 bases and V 5 bases, and 4 bases lay outside the gene matches. Filled out from reference TRBV2 and TRBJ1-2, the complete variable domain reads EPEVTQTPSHQVTQMGQEVILRCVPISNHLYFYWYRQILGQKVEFLVSFYNNEISEKSEIFDDQFSVERPDGSNFTLKIRSTKLEDSAMYFCASSPDRAYGYTFGSGTRLTVV.

The chain carries TRBV9 and TRBJ2-7; 10 bases line up with TRBD2. CDR1 is SGDLS, CDR2 YYNGEE, per germline. The CDR3 runs 14 residues. Trimming cost V 3 bases and J 5 bases; bases outside gene matches: 5. In nucleotides, the CDR3 is TGTGCCAGCAGCGCTAGCGGGAGTATGAACGAGCAGTACTTC. Translated: CASSASGSMNEQYF.

V is TRBV4-1 and J is TRBJ2-2, with 7 bases identical to TRBD2. This CDR3 spans 19 amino acids. V dropped 0 bases and J dropped 0; count of bases not matched to a gene: 10. Germline CDR1 and CDR2: MGHRA and YSYEKL. The CDR3 region is CASSQEEPSGSPNTGELFF. The CDR3 nucleotides read TGCGCCAGCAGCCAAGAGGAGCCTAGCGGAAGCCCGAACACCGGGGAGCTGTTTTTT.

The gene calls are TRBV5-1 and TRBJ1-6; TRBD1 matches at 9 bases. The germline V gene encodes CDR1 SGHRS and CDR2 YFSETQ. The CDR3 sequence is 17 residues long. After removal of 0 bases from V and 7 bases from J, the junction contained 8 bases not matched to a gene. The CDR3 loop is CASSLEGQGNWNSPLHF. As DNA, the CDR3 is TGCGCCAGCAGCTTGGAAGGACAGGGGAATTGGAATTCACCCCTCCACTTT. The full variable domain, completed using reference TRBV5-1 and TRBJ1-6, is KAGVTQTPRYLIKTRGQQVTLSCSPISGHRSVSWYQQTPGQGLQFLFEYFSETQRNKGNFPGRFSGRQFSNSRSEMNVSTLELGDSALYLCASSLEGQGNWNSPLHFGNGTRLTVT.

The chain employs TRBV25-1 and TRBJ1-4; 7 bases agree with TRBD1. Losses at the gene ends were 4 bases for V and 4 bases for J; bases not matched to a gene: 3. The germline V gene has CDR1 MGHDK and CDR2 SYGVNS. The CDR3 is made up of 14 amino acids. CDR3 sequence (DNA): TGTGCCAGCAGTGGACAGGGTTTTAATGAAAAACTGTTTTTT. It encodes CASSGQGFNEKLFF.

The chain couples TRBV18 to TRBJ1-1; D is undetermined. The germline CDR1 and CDR2 sequences are KGHSH and LQKENI. Trimming pared 6 bases from V and 3 bases from J, leaving 17 bases between. The CDR3 totals 15 residues. The CDR3 spells CASSPNREMYTEAFF. The CDR3 DNA is TGTGCCAGCTCTCCGAACCGGGAAATGTACACTGAAGCTTTCTTT.

The CDR3 sequence is CASSSGLAGGGGEQYF. CDR3 in DNA: TGTGCCAGCAGCTCGGGACTAGCGGGAGGGGGCGGCGAGCAGTACTTC. The chain recombines TRBV7-6 with TRBJ2-7, with 16 bases aligning to TRBD2. This CDR3 is built from 16 residues. V lost 4 bases and J lost 6; bases outside the gene matches: 6. Per the germline V gene, CDR1 is SGHVS and CDR2 is FNYEAQ. The entire variable domain, with the rest obtained from reference TRBV7-6 and TRBJ2-7, is as follows: GAGVSQSPRYKVTKRGQDVALRCDPISGHVSLYWYRQALGQGPEFLTYFNYEAQQDKSGLPNDRFSAERPEGSISTLTIQRTEQRDSAMYRCASSSGLAGGGGEQYFGPGTRLTVT.

This clone was observed once. The CDR3 loop reads CASSSGTRMIHNEQFF. In DNA form, the CDR3 reads TGCGCCAGCAGCTCAGGGACTAGGATGATCCACAATGAGCAGTTCTTC. The V gene is TRBV5-1, the J gene TRBJ2-1; TRBD2 matches at 8 bases. CDR3 length equals 16 residues. V was clipped by 3 bases and J by 5 bases; unmatched bases: 10. Germline V lookup: CDR1 SGHRS, CDR2 YFSETQ.

The CDR3 reads CASSTGNSYEQYF. DNA for the CDR3: TGTGCCAGCAGCACGGGGAATTCGTACGAGCAGTACTTC. The V and J genes are TRBV5-6 and TRBJ2-7; maybe TRBD2 (5 bases). Germline V gives CDR1 SGHDT, CDR2 YYEEEE. Trimming pared 4 bases from V and 4 bases from J, leaving 12 bases between. The CDR3 length is 13 residues. Based on the CDR3 plus reference TRBV5-6 and TRBJ2-7, the full variable domain is DAGVTQSPTHLIKTRGQQVTLRCSPKSGHDTVSWYQQALGQGPQFIFQYYEEEERQRGNFPDRFSGHQFPNYSSELNVNALLLGDSALYLCASSTGNSYEQYFGPGTRLTVT.

This clone was seen only once. The rearrangement uses TRBV5-5 and TRBJ2-5, with TRBD2 identical over 13 bases. The junction had 8 bases not matched to a gene; V was cut back by 4 bases and J by 5 bases. This CDR3 spans 16 amino acids. Germline CDR1 reads SGHKS; CDR2 reads YYEKEE (reference sequence). In DNA form, the CDR3 reads TGTGCCAGCAGCCCGGGAGCGACTAGCGGGGGGGAGACCCAGTACTTC. Amino acids: CASSPGATSGGETQYF. Full variable domain (missing parts from reference TRBV5-5 and TRBJ2-5): DAGVTQSPTHLIKTRGQQVTLRCSPISGHKSVSWYQQVLGQGPQFIFQYYEKEERGRGNFPDRFSARQFPNYSSELNVNALLLGDSALYLCASSPGATSGGETQYFGPGTRLLVL.

The chain carries TRBV5-1 and TRBJ2-7; 7 positions match TRBD2. Germline CDR1 reads SGHRS; CDR2 reads YFSETQ. CDR3 length: 14 amino acids. The V gene end was trimmed by 5 bases and the J gene end by 0 bases; junction bases not matched to a gene: 5. The CDR3 DNA sequence: TGCGCCAGCAGATCTACTAGCGACTCCTACGAGCAGTACTTC. It is translated as CASRSTSDSYEQYF.

V and J are TRBV18 and TRBJ2-7, with a weak D call TRBD2 (6 bases). The germline gives CDR1 KGHSH, CDR2 LQKENI. Between the trimmed V and J ends, which lost 6 bases and 0 bases, there was a span of 24 bases. This CDR3 comprises 18 residues. Written as DNA, the CDR3 is TGTGCCAGCTCCGAACTAGCACCAACCTGGGTTCGCTCCTACGAGCAGTACTTC. Its protein product is CASSELAPTWVRSYEQYF.

The chain uses TRBV5-6 and TRBJ1-2, with D possibly TRBD1 on 5 matching bases. Per the germline V gene, CDR1 is SGHDT and CDR2 is YYEEEE. Trimming pared 0 bases from V and 5 bases from J, leaving 17 bases between. This CDR3 is built from 16 residues. DNA for the CDR3: TGTGCCAGCAGCTTGGGTCGGGACGCAGGATGGTATGGCTACACCTTC. Amino acid sequence: CASSLGRDAGWYGYTF.

The chain employs TRBV5-4 and TRBJ2-1, with unresolved D. The CDR3 is made up of 12 amino acids. Germline V gene data show CDR1 as SGHNT and CDR2 as YYREEE (reference sequence). The V gene lost 0 bases and the J gene lost 6 bases, with 4 bases spanning the gap. The CDR3, as DNA: TGTGCCAGCAGCTTGGTCCCCAATGAGCAGTTCTTC. Protein: CASSLVPNEQFF.

J is TRBJ2-5 and V is TRBV3-1 (or the pseudogene TRBV3-2); D is perhaps TRBD1 (6 bases). Per germline, CDR1 LGHDT and CDR2 YNNKEL (reference sequence). The CDR3 runs 15 residues. V was trimmed by 3 bases and J by 5 bases, leaving 16 bases between them. Written as DNA, the CDR3 is TGTGCCAGCAGCCAGGGGCCGACAGGCGGCGAGACCCAGTACTTC. This sequence encodes CASSQGPTGGETQYF.